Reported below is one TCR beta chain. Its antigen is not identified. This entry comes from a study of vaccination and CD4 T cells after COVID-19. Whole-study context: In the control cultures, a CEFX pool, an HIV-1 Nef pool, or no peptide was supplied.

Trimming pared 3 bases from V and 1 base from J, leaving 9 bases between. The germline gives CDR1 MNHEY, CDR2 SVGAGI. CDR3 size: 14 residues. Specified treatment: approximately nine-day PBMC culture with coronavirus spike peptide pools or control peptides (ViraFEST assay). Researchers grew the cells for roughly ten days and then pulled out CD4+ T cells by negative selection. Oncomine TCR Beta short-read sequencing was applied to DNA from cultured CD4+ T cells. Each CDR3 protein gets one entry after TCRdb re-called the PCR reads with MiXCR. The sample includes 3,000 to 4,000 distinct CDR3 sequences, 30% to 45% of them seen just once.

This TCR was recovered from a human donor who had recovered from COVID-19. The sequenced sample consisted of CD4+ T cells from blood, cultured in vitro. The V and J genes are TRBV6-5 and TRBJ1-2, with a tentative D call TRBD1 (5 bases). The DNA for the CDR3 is TGTGCCAGCAGTTATGCTCAGGGTAACTATGGCTACACCTTC. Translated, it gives CASSYAQGNYGYTF.